Listed here are 15 T cell receptor beta chains from one sample, sequenced in a study of T cells in Graves' hyperthyroidism and ophthalmopathy. TCR beta CDR3 regions were amplified from RNA. A set of HTBI primers served as the primers for a first-round RT-PCR of the TCR CDR3. TCRdb reprocessed the multiplex PCR reads with MiXCR, giving one entry per CDR3 protein. This table holds some 570,000 distinct CDR3 sequences, 11% to 15% found once. The sample comprised blood. These TCRs come from a woman between 18 and 30 years old with Graves' ophthalmopathy.

This clonotype was found a few times. This chain uses TRBV10-3 with TRBJ2-2; no definite D call. The CDR3 extends over 11 amino acids. Germline CDR1 reads ENHRY; CDR2 reads SYGVKD. V dropped 9 bases and J dropped 2 bases, with 4 bases sitting between them. The CDR3 sequence is CAMANTGELFF. CDR3 DNA: TGTGCCATGGCCAACACCGGGGAGCTGTTTTTT.

This clonotype occurred a few times. V is TRBV5-6 and J is TRBJ2-2; D unclear. Germline CDR1 and CDR2: SGHDT and YYEEEE. The CDR3 loop spans 16 amino acids. With 0 bases removed from V and 4 bases from J, the gap between germline ends came to 13 bases. CDR3 in amino acids: CASSLAGFSGTGELFF. For the CDR3, the DNA is TGTGCCAGCAGCTTGGCTGGGTTTTCGGGCACCGGGGAGCTGTTTTTT.

This clonotype was found many times. V is TRBV5-6 and J is TRBJ1-2, with no clear D. Trimming shortened V by 4 bases and J by 4 bases, and 11 bases separated the two germline ends. There are 13 residues in the CDR3. Per germline, CDR1 SGHDT and CDR2 YYEEEE. CDR3 sequence reads: CASSPSASYGYTF. CDR3 sequence (DNA): TGTGCCAGCAGCCCATCGGCCAGCTATGGCTACACCTTC. Using reference TRBV5-6 and TRBJ1-2 for the parts outside the CDR3, the full variable domain is DAGVTQSPTHLIKTRGQQVTLRCSPKSGHDTVSWYQQALGQGPQFIFQYYEEEERQRGNFPDRFSGHQFPNYSSELNVNALLLGDSALYLCASSPSASYGYTFGSGTRLTVV.

This clonotype was seen a handful of times. This may be a read error, as it is one base from a much larger clone. The rearrangement joins TRBV28 to TRBJ1-1; possibly TRBD1 for D (5 bases). The CDR3 spans 14 residues. CDR1 and CDR2 from the germline V gene are MDHEN and SYDVKM. CDR3 coding DNA: TGTACCAGCCTCCCTGCGGGGGAGTTGACTGAAGCTTTCTTT. Translation: CTSLPAGELTEAFF. Full variable domain (missing parts from reference TRBV28 and TRBJ1-1): DVKVTQSSRYLVKRTGEKVFLECVQDMDHENMFWYRQDPGLGLRLIYFSYDVKMKEKGDIPEGYSVSREKKERFSLILESASTNQTSMYLCTSLPAGELTEAFFGQGTRLTVV.

V usage is TRBV11-2 and J usage is TRBJ2-1; D gene uncertain. This CDR3 is built from 13 residues. Trimming took off 4 bases at V and 13 bases at J, with 17 bases between the two ends. Germline CDR1 is SGHAT and CDR2 is FQNNGV. Here the CDR3 DNA reads TGTGCCAGCAGCTCTGAGCCTGGCGGCTCTCAGTTCTTC. It specifies CASSSEPGGSQFF.

The table lists this clonotype with many counts. In DNA, the CDR3 is TGTGCTAGTGGTTTGTCACAGCTAGCCAAAAACATTCAGTACTTC. This gives the protein CASGLSQLAKNIQYF. This chain uses TRBV12-5 with TRBJ2-4; D remains unclear. The CDR3 has 15 amino acids. From germline, CDR1 is LGHNT and CDR2 FRNRAP. V was shortened by 2 bases and J by 0 bases, with 8 bases between the two germline ends.

This clonotype was observed at least ten times. The V gene is TRBV4-1, the J gene TRBJ1-1; 10 positions match TRBD1. The junction had 4 bases not matched to a gene; V was cut back by 2 bases and J by 1 base. The CDR3 extends over 16 amino acids. CDR1 is MGHRA, CDR2 YSYEKL, per germline. In nucleotides, the CDR3 is TGCGCCAGCAGCCAAAAGGGGACAGGGGAGAACACTGAAGCTTTCTTT. This codes for CASSQKGTGENTEAFF.

The chain joins TRBV3-1 to TRBJ2-3; 10 bases match TRBD2. V was pared by 3 bases and J by 3 bases, with 9 bases of the junction left unmatched. The CDR3 has 17 amino acids. Germline V gene lookup returns CDR1 LGHDT and CDR2 YNNKEL (reference sequence). The CDR3 loop reads CASSHSKAGGPTDTQYF. DNA for the CDR3: TGTGCCAGCAGCCATTCTAAAGCGGGAGGGCCGACAGATACGCAGTATTTT.

V usage is TRBV7-6 and J usage is TRBJ2-2, with 11 bases identical to TRBD2. V dropped 5 bases and J dropped 4; count of bases not matched to a gene: 6. The CDR3 extends over 16 amino acids. The V gene's germline CDR1 is SGHVS and CDR2 FNYEAQ. The chain's CDR3 is CASSPPGLAVTGELFF. In nucleotides, the CDR3 is TGTGCCAGCAGCCCCCCGGGACTAGCGGTCACCGGGGAGCTGTTTTTT.

The V gene is TRBV27, the J gene TRBJ2-2; 8 nucleotides agree with TRBD1. The CDR3 is made up of 16 amino acids. Germline CDR1 MNHEY, CDR2 SMNVEV (reference sequence). J was trimmed by 1 base and V by 5 bases; bases with no gene match: 6. The CDR3: CASSNRQGMNTGELFF. DNA for the CDR3: TGTGCCAGCAGTAACCGACAGGGGATGAACACCGGGGAGCTGTTTTTT.

In this sample, this clonotype turned up a few times. V usage is TRBV19 and J usage is TRBJ1-1; the D is unclear. Germline values: CDR1 LNHDA, CDR2 SQIVND (reference sequence). The germline V and J ends were trimmed by 6 bases and 0 bases, with 11 bases remaining between them. CDR3 size: 14 residues. CDR3 sequence: CASSPRVVNTEAFF. CDR3 nucleotide sequence: TGTGCCAGTAGCCCAAGGGTGGTGAACACTGAAGCTTTCTTT. Supplemented by reference TRBV19 and TRBJ1-1, the full variable domain reads DGGITQSPKYLFRKEGQNVTLSCEQNLNHDAMYWYRQDPGQGLRLIYYSQIVNDFQKGDIAEGYSVSREKKESFPLTVTSAQKNPTAFYLCASSPRVVNTEAFFGQGTRLTVV.

The V and J genes are TRBV30 and TRBJ1-6; no firm D call. Germline V gene lookup returns CDR1 GTSNPN and CDR2 SVGIG (reference sequence). Trimming took off 4 bases at V and 14 bases at J, with 15 bases between the two ends. The CDR3 consists of 12 residues. CDR3 nucleotide sequence: TGTGCCTGGATTAGGGAGGGAGGAACCCTCCACTTT. Translated, it gives CAWIREGGTLHF.

The chain employs TRBV7-9 and TRBJ2-1; D not certain. The V and J ends lost 9 bases and 1 base respectively, with 4 bases between them. Germline V gene data show CDR1 as SEHNR and CDR2 as FQNEAQ (reference sequence). CDR3 length equals 11 residues. As DNA, the CDR3 is TGTGCCAGTCCTTCCTACAATGAGCAGTTCTTC. It translates to CASPSYNEQFF.

This clonotype was picked up many times. J is TRBJ1-2 and V is TRBV7-9; D gene uncertain. This CDR3 spans 14 amino acids. Germline-derived CDR1 and CDR2 are SEHNR and FQNEAQ (reference sequence). Trimming left V 4 bases short and J 0 bases short, with 9 bases between. CDR3 sequence: CASSSSAANYGYTF. Here the CDR3 DNA reads TGTGCCAGCAGCTCCTCGGCAGCTAACTATGGCTACACCTTC.

This clonotype was counted at least ten times. The gene calls are TRBV6-2 or TRBV6-3 and TRBJ2-2, with TRBD2 identical over 10 bases. This CDR3 comprises 14 residues. J was trimmed by 5 bases and V by 10 bases; bases with no gene match: 7. The germline CDR1 and CDR2 sequences are MNHEY and SVGEGT. The CDR3 here is CAIDQGLATGELFF. The DNA for the CDR3 is TGTGCCATCGACCAGGGACTAGCGACCGGGGAGCTGTTTTTT.